The sequence of this T cell receptor (beta chain) was determined in a study of tumour-infiltrating T cells in Burkitt lymphoma. Study-level information: Repertoire clonality predicted overall and progression-free survival.

The ends lost 4 bases at V and 8 bases at J; junction bases unmatched: 10. The length of the CDR3 is 14 residues. In germline, CDR1 is MNHEY, CDR2 SVGAGI. Generated by immunoSEQ multiplex PCR, the TCRdb table keeps only in-frame clones and is missing some. The sample records roughly 15,000 clones, approximately 29% being singletons. The sequence derives from a human donor with diffuse large B-cell lymphoma. The sequenced material came from tumor tissue. The chain combines TRBV6-5 with TRBJ1-1; 7 bases agree with TRBD1. This CDR3 is CASSFTGATREAFF. In DNA, the CDR3 is TGTGCCAGCAGTTTCACAGGGGCGACCCGAGAAGCTTTCTTT.